The source of this T cell receptor beta chain is a study of cytomegalovirus exposure and HLA in healthy donors. Study information: In an early release, HLA-typed donors contributed 80 million to 95 million unique TCR sequences.

Notes on the study in general: Common viral pathogens were later found to be apparently linked to several of the most significant clusters.

The V end was cut by 5 bases, the J end by 6 bases, with 20 bases between. The CDR3 loop spans 17 amino acids. Germline-derived CDR1 and CDR2 are MNHEY and SMNVEV (reference sequence). PCR primers comprised 60 Vbeta and 13 Jbeta primers. TCRdb keeps only in-frame clones here, not all; method: immunoSEQ multiplex PCR. The profile shows about 85,000 clones, over 70% of them singletons. As regards this clone: Its cognate antigen is unknown.

The V gene is TRBV27, the J gene TRBJ1-6; possible D gene TRBD1, 6 bases. The receptor was derived from a middle-aged man in good health and CMV-seropositive. Sequencing input: PBMCs. DNA of the CDR3: TGTGCCAGCAGTATCAGGGGCGCACAGATCATTAATTCACCCCTCCACTTT. Protein sequence: CASSIRGAQIINSPLHF.